These 15 T cell receptor beta chains were all obtained from the same sample, sequenced in a study of PD-1 blockade in classical Hodgkin lymphoma. The assay was immunoSEQ multiplex PCR, and TCRdb's table has in-frame clones only and misses some. Of approximately 34,000 clones listed, 65% to 90% are singletons. Relapse was seen in all patients after autologous stem cell transplantation, and brentuximab vedotin exposure was variable. The source was peripheral blood mononuclear cells (PBMCs), collected at baseline. The source is a human donor with classical Hodgkin lymphoma.

CDR3 protein: CASRNYPGGTEAFF. The CDR3 coding sequence is TGTGCCAGTAGGAACTACCCTGGGGGAACTGAAGCTTTCTTT. This chain connects TRBV19 to TRBJ1-1, with D possibly TRBD1 on 5 matching bases. CDR3 size: 14 residues. V was trimmed by 6 bases and J by 5 bases, leaving 16 bases between them. Germline CDR1 and CDR2: LNHDA and SQIVND (reference sequence).

The V and J genes are TRBV28 and TRBJ1-3; D might be TRBD1 (5 bases). CDR3 length: 14 amino acids. Germline loops: CDR1 MDHEN, CDR2 SYDVKM. V was shortened by 3 bases and J by 0 bases, with 6 bases between the two germline ends. The CDR3 region is CASSFQGSGNTIYF. Here the CDR3 DNA reads TGTGCCAGCAGTTTTCAGGGCTCTGGAAACACCATATATTTT.

The chain couples TRBV7-2 to TRBJ1-3, with a possible D match to TRBD1 (5 bases). Germline V gene data show CDR1 as SGHTA and CDR2 as FQGNSA. Trimming shortened V by 0 bases and J by 0 bases, and 12 bases separated the two germline ends. The CDR3 is made up of 17 amino acids. In nucleotides, the CDR3 is TGTGCCAGCAGCTTAGCGTCAGGGACTACCTCTGGAAACACCATATATTTT. Protein sequence: CASSLASGTTSGNTIYF.

This rearrangement joins TRBV5-1 to TRBJ2-6, with 8 bases aligning to TRBD1. The ends lost 0 bases at V and 3 bases at J; junction bases unmatched: 11. Germline CDR1 and CDR2: SGHRS and YFSETQ. This CDR3 spans 19 amino acids. For the CDR3, the DNA is TGCGCCAGCAGCTTGGGGCCAGGGGGCGCCCTTCTTGGGGCCAACGTCCTGACTTTC. This codes for CASSLGPGGALLGANVLTF. Combining the CDR3 with reference TRBV5-1 and TRBJ2-6 gives the whole variable domain KAGVTQTPRYLIKTRGQQVTLSCSPISGHRSVSWYQQTPGQGLQFLFEYFSETQRNKGNFPGRFSGRQFSNSRSEMNVSTLELGDSALYLCASSLGPGGALLGANVLTFGAGSRLTVL.

The V call is TRBV7-2, the J call TRBJ1-3; D ambiguous. Germline-derived CDR1 and CDR2 are SGHTA and FQGNSA. The CDR3 totals 16 residues. The V end lost 1 base, the J end lost 0 bases, and 10 bases lay between the germline ends. CDR3 region: CASSLEATASGNTIYF. The DNA of the CDR3 is TGTGCCAGCAGCTTAGAGGCCACAGCCTCTGGAAACACCATATATTTT.

V and J are TRBV6-6 and TRBJ2-7; D may be TRBD1 (6 bases). This CDR3 is built from 13 residues. The V end lost 6 bases, the J end lost 2 bases, and 11 bases lay between the germline ends. CDR1 is MNHNY and CDR2 is SVGAGI in the germline V gene (reference sequence). CDR3: CASSRTVTYEQYF. The DNA of the CDR3 is TGTGCCAGCAGCAGGACAGTTACCTACGAGCAGTACTTC.

The chain employs TRBV15 and TRBJ1-4; D call uncertain. Germline assignment: CDR1 LNHNV and CDR2 YYDKDF (reference sequence). The CDR3 sequence is 14 residues long. Trimming took off 0 bases at V and 7 bases at J, with 9 bases between the two ends. For the CDR3, the DNA is TGTGCCACCAGCAGAGATCTCGCGGGTGAAAAACTGTTTTTT. Its protein product is CATSRDLAGEKLFF.

The J gene is TRBJ1-1, the V gene TRBV12-5, with a tentative D call TRBD1 (6 bases). This CDR3 comprises 11 residues. CDR1 and CDR2 (germline): LGHNT, FRNRAP. Trimming removed 11 bases from V and 4 bases from J, with 11 bases in between. The CDR3 region is CALKGGTEAFF. In DNA, the CDR3 is TGTGCTCTTAAGGGGGGCACTGAAGCTTTCTTT.

V usage is TRBV28 and J usage is TRBJ2-1; tentatively, D is TRBD1 (5 bases). Germline V gene lookup returns CDR1 MDHEN and CDR2 SYDVKM. The length of the CDR3 is 15 residues. Trimming pared 5 bases from V and 4 bases from J, leaving 15 bases between. This chain's CDR3 is CASSSSGIGYNEQFF. The DNA of the CDR3 is TGTGCCAGCAGTAGTTCAGGGATAGGGTACAATGAGCAGTTCTTC.

V is TRBV6-5 and J is TRBJ1-2; D not resolved. The CDR3 is 13 residues long. Germline V gene sequence: CDR1 MNHEY, CDR2 SVGAGI. V shed 6 bases and J shed 3 bases, with 11 bases lying between them. CDR3 nucleotide sequence: TGTGCCAGCAGGCCATCCCACGACTATGGCTACACCTTC. As protein: CASRPSHDYGYTF.

The chain recombines TRBV10-3 with TRBJ2-3; 7 nucleotides match TRBD2. CDR3 length: 13 amino acids. Germline V lookup: CDR1 ENHRY, CDR2 SYGVKD. V trimming: 11 bases; J trimming: 2 bases; junction bases outside the gene matches: 7. CDR3 nucleotide sequence: TGTGCCGCAGCTAGCGGAAACACAGATACGCAGTATTTT. Encoded protein: CAAASGNTDTQYF.

A single count supports this clone. V gene TRBV2 combines with J gene TRBJ2-7; TRBD2 agrees at 8 bases. The ends lost 6 bases at V and 0 bases at J; junction bases unmatched: 4. Germline CDR1 SNHLY, CDR2 FYNNEI. The CDR3 loop spans 14 amino acids. The CDR3: CASSAGGASYEQYF. The CDR3 nucleotides are TGTGCCAGCAGCGCCGGGGGGGCCTCCTACGAGCAGTACTTC.

The chain has TRBV30 and TRBJ2-5; D perhaps matches TRBD2 (6 bases). Trimming stripped 5 bases from V and 2 bases from J, with 9 bases between. CDR1 GTSNPN and CDR2 SVGIG come from the germline V gene (reference sequence). The CDR3 is 12 amino acids. For the CDR3, the DNA is TGTGCCTGGGCGGGACGGCAAGAGACCCAGTACTTC. Translated, it gives CAWAGRQETQYF.

The chain has TRBV5-1 and TRBJ1-3; possibly TRBD1 for D (5 bases). CDR1 is SGHRS, CDR2 YFSETQ, per germline. CDR3 size: 15 residues. The V gene lost 0 bases and the J gene lost 0 bases, with 7 bases spanning the gap. CDR3: CASSLETASGNTIYF. The CDR3 nucleotides are TGCGCCAGCAGCTTGGAGACAGCCTCTGGAAACACCATATATTTT.

This clone was counted once. This rearrangement joins TRBV4-3 to TRBJ2-2; possible D gene TRBD2, 6 bases. V was clipped by 3 bases and J by 2 bases, with 10 bases between them. Germline V gene lookup returns CDR1 LGHNA and CDR2 YSLEER. This CDR3 is 15 amino acids long. The CDR3 protein is CASSQAGTNTGELFF. Written as DNA, the CDR3 is TGCGCCAGCAGCCAGGCGGGGACTAACACCGGGGAGCTGTTTTTT.